The entry below gives a single T cell receptor (beta chain) sequence along with its context. The ends lost 5 bases at V and 3 bases at J; junction bases unmatched: 19. Germline loops: CDR1 MDHEN, CDR2 SYDVKM. The CDR3 contains 18 residues. This specimen belongs to a study of blood T cell repertoires in COVID-19. In the original analysis: Estimation of nucleated cell counts was performed using reference gene primer amplification. Clones were sequenced by immunoSEQ multiplex PCR, and TCRdb holds only the in-frame ones, with some missing. The V and J calls and clone size were taken over from that table, and D and trimming were inferred from the DNA. Of about 240,000 clones detected, roughly 85% appear once; the ten largest clones hold approximately 5.1%. Seattle's enrolled individuals joined amid active infection and were then monitored longitudinally.

The chain uses TRBV28 and TRBJ2-7, with 7 bases aligning to TRBD1. This clonotype was obtained from a man over 45 with COVID-19, enrolled during active disease. The sample consisted of peripheral blood. The CDR3 reads CASSPGDSAPLAYYEQYF. The DNA for the CDR3 is TGTGCCAGCAGTCCCGGGGACAGCGCTCCCCTGGCCTACTACGAGCAGTACTTC.